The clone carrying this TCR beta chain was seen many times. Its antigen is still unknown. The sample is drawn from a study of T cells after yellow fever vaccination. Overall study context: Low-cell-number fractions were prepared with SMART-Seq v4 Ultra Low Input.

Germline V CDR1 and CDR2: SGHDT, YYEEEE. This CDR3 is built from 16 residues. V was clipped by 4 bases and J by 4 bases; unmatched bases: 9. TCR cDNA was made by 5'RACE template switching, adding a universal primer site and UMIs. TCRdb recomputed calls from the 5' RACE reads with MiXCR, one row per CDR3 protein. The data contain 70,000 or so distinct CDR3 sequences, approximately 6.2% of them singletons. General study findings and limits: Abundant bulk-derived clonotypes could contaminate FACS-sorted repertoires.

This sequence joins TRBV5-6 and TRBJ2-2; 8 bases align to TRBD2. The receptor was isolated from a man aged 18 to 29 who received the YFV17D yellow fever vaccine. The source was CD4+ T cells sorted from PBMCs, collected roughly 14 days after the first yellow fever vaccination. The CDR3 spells CASSEWVAGSTGELFF. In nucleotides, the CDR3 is TGTGCCAGCAGCGAATGGGTAGCGGGGTCCACCGGGGAGCTGTTTTTT.